This T cell receptor beta chain appears in the sequencing data of a study of shared clonotypes between healthy human individuals. Study-level points and caveats: On the whole, naive subsets had larger estimated richness than memory subsets had. Some clonotypes were shared by all four sorted-subset donors, while others were not shared. The non-shared ones had lower generation probabilities than the shared ones.

Assay: immunoSEQ multiplex PCR; the TCRdb copy retains only in-frame clones and omits some. The sample carries 1,500,000 or so clones, roughly 96% recorded once. Germline-derived CDR1 and CDR2 are SGHVS and FNYEAQ. The length of the CDR3 is 14 residues. V dropped 5 bases and J dropped 6 bases, with 14 bases sitting between them. Of note for this clone: Its antigen remains unidentified.

The receptor's source is a man aged 25 to 45 in good health. The specimen sequenced was naive CD4+ T cells sorted from blood. The subset: CD45RA+ positively selected. V usage is TRBV7-6 and J usage is TRBJ2-1; no firm D call. The CDR3 region has the DNA TGTGCCAGCAGCCCCCAAAGGTCGGGCAATGAGCAGTTCTTC. Its protein is CASSPQRSGNEQFF.